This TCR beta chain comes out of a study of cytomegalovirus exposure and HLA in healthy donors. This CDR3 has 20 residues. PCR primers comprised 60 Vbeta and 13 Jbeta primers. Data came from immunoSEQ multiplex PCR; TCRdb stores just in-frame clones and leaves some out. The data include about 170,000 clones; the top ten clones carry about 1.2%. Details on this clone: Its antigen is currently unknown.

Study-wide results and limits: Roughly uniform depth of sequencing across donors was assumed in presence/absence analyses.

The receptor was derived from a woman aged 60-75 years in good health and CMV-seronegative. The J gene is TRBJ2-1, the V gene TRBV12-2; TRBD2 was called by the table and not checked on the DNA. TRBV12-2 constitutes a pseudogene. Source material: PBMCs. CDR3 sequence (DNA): TGTGCAAGTCGCTTAACCCGCCTTCCCTCAAGCGGCGGGACCTACAATGAGCAGTTCTTC. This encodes CASRLTRLPSSGGTYNEQFF.